The rows below give T cell receptor beta chains drawn from one sample of a study of blood T cell repertoires in COVID-19. This table comes from immunoSEQ multiplex PCR, and its TCRdb copy is limited to in-frame clones, with some not included. The sample yields 100,000 to 150,000 clones, more than 85% seen once. Sequenced material: peripheral blood. These receptors were obtained from a man in his fifties or sixties with active or convalescent COVID-19. Both conserved end residues are part of each CDR3. The D gene is left open where the match is weak. The size field is filled for only some rows; it gives once, few, many or a size class.

>TRBV24-1|TRBJ1-5|NA|TRBD1
TGTGCCACCAGAGGACAGGGTCGGAATCAGCCCCAGCATTTT
CATRGQGRNQPQHF
>TRBV5-1|TRBJ2-2|NA|TRBD1
TGCGCCAGCAGCAACCGACAGGGGGCAGTCGCCGGGGAGCTGTTTTTT
CASSNRQGAVAGELFF
>TRBV15|TRBJ2-5|NA|NA
TGTGCCACCAGCAGAGTGGGACTGCACCAAGAGACCCAGTACTTC
CATSRVGLHQETQYF
>TRBV5-6|TRBJ1-1|once|TRBD1
TGTGCCAGCAGCGCGGACAGGGGATACACTGAAGCTTTCTTT
CASSADRGYTEAFF
>TRBV5-1|TRBJ2-5|NA|NA
TGCGCCAGCAGCTTGGGGGGAACGACTCTCGCGGGGCAAGAGACCCAGTACTTC
CASSLGGTTLAGQETQYF
>TRBV6-5|TRBJ1-2|NA|NA
TGTGCCAGCAGTTACTCTGTTTCAGGGGCCCACTATGGCTACACCTTC
CASSYSVSGAHYGYTF
>TRBV10-3|TRBJ1-4|NA|TRBD1
TGTGCCACCAGACAGGGTGGGGAAAAACTGTTTTTT
CATRQGGEKLFF
>TRBV28|TRBJ1-2|NA|TRBD1
TGTGCCAGCAGTTCACACTCACCTCGGGACAGGGGGCGTTATAATGGCTACACCTTC
CASSSHSPRDRGRYNGYTF
>TRBV5-8|TRBJ2-3|NA|NA
TGTGCCAGCAGCCCACGTATGATGGGGAGGCGGGGTACGCAGTATTTT
CASSPRMMGRRGTQYF
>TRBV19|TRBJ2-1|NA|TRBD2
TGTGCCAGTAGTATGACTAGCGGGCGCCCCCCCGGCTCCTACAATGAGCAGTTCTTC
CASSMTSGRPPGSYNEQFF
>TRBV6-4|TRBJ1-2|NA|TRBD1
TGTGCCAGCAGTACCACAGGGGATGGCTATGGCTACACCTTC
CASSTTGDGYGYTF
>TRBV7-8|TRBJ1-1|NA|NA
TGTGCCAGCAGCTTCTCGGTCCTCACTGAAGCTTTCTTT
CASSFSVLTEAFF
>TRBV7-2|TRBJ1-1|NA|NA
TGTGCCAGCAGCCGGAGCGGGGTGAACACTGAAGCTTTCTTT
CASSRSGVNTEAFF
>TRBV5-8|TRBJ2-7|NA|TRBD1
TGTGCCAGCAGCTTGGGGACAGGGTTGTACGAGCAGTACTTC
CASSLGTGLYEQYF